Shown below are 19 T cell receptor beta chains from a single sample sequenced in a study of T cell clonality in common variable immunodeficiency. Profiled with immunoSEQ multiplex PCR; TCRdb holds only in-frame clones, not every one. Singletons are absent from the sample, which has about 35,000 clones. The sample taken for sequencing was peripheral blood mononuclear cells. Every receptor here comes from a person between 18 and 75 years old in good health.

Remarks on this clone: The CDR3 is cut off 3 residues early in the read; its end comes from the germline J gene. The rearrangement uses TRBV18 and TRBJ2-3; TRBD2 matches 7 bases. This CDR3 has 14 amino acids. Germline lookup yields CDR1 KGHSH and CDR2 LQKENI. CDR3 protein: CASSPSAGGETQYF. The CDR3 bases that were read are TGTGCCAGCTCACCAAGCGCTGGGGGGGAGACG.

There are many counts of this clone. The read gets to within 3 residues of the CDR3 end, and the germline J gene fills in the rest. The chain combines TRBV20-1 with TRBJ2-1; D is possibly TRBD1 (6 bases). V lost 7 bases and J 2 bases, leaving 21 bases between the germline ends. Looked up from germline, CDR1 is DFQATT and CDR2 is SNEGSKA (reference sequence). The CDR3 runs to 16 residues. The CDR3 sequence is CSGGRGQLPPYNEQFF. CDR3 bases read: TGCAGTGGGGGAAGGGGACAACTTCCCCCCTACAATGAG.

This clone occurred many times. Read coverage stops 3 residues before the CDR3 terminus; the germline J gene supplies the remainder. V gene TRBV18 combines with J gene TRBJ2-2, with TRBD2 matching 11 bases. J was trimmed by 7 bases and V by 4 bases; bases with no gene match: 8. The CDR3 runs 16 residues. Germline V lookup: CDR1 KGHSH, CDR2 LQKENI. The sequenced part of the CDR3 DNA is TGTGCCAGCTCACTACTAGCGGGAGATGTTAACGGGGAG. It yields the protein CASSLLAGDVNGE. The entire CDR3 is CASSLLAGDVNGELFF.

This clone was detected only a few times. The sequenced CDR3 bases are TGTGCCAGCAGCTTACCGGGGGGAGAGACC. This translates into CASSLPGGET. Given in full, the CDR3 is CASSLPGGETQYF. J is TRBJ2-5 and V is TRBV11-3, with 7 positions matching TRBD2. The read falls 3 residues short of the CDR3 end, and the missing part is taken from the germline J gene. The CDR3 consists of 13 residues. With 2 bases clipped from V and 4 bases from J, the junction kept 1 base outside the gene matches. The germline CDR1 and CDR2 sequences are SGHNT and YENEEA.

This clone was counted ten times or more. The read gets to within 3 residues of the CDR3 end, and the germline J gene fills in the rest. The rearrangement links TRBV18 to TRBJ2-3; 9 bases fit TRBD2. With 5 bases clipped from V and 0 bases from J, the junction kept 9 bases outside the gene matches. This CDR3 spans 17 amino acids. Germline V lookup: CDR1 KGHSH, CDR2 LQKENI. CDR3 sequence reads: CASSFLTSGSSTDTQYF. The CDR3 DNA, read in part, is TGTGCCAGCTCATTTCTGACTAGCGGAAGTAGCACAGATACG.

This clone was counted at least ten times. This CDR3 is CASSLQVNPGHTIYF. CDR3 DNA, as far as it was read: TGCGCCAGCAGCCTACAGGTCAACCCCGGGCACACC. The chain couples TRBV4-1 to TRBJ1-3, with a tentative D call TRBD1 (5 bases). The CDR3 goes on 3 residues after the read ends, and that part is filled in from the germline J gene. The V gene's germline CDR1 is MGHRA and CDR2 YSYEKL. V lost 4 bases to trimming and J lost 8 bases, with 18 bases between them. The CDR3 spans 15 residues.

This clone was found many times. This chain's CDR3 is CASSLAGRGEKLFF. Incomplete CDR3 DNA: TGTGCCAGCAGCTTGGCGGGTCGCGGCGAAAAA. The rearrangement joins TRBV5-4 to TRBJ1-4; D gene uncertain. Read sequence stops 3 residues before the CDR3 end, and the germline J gene provides the missing end. With 0 bases removed from V and 8 bases from J, the gap between germline ends came to 11 bases. Per germline, CDR1 SGHNT and CDR2 YYREEE (reference sequence). The CDR3 spans 14 residues.

Judged by abundance, this clone is medium-sized (0.01 to 0.1%). The read finishes 3 residues shy of the CDR3 end, and the germline J gene is used to complete it. The gene calls are TRBV20-1 and TRBJ1-5; the D is unclear. The germline V gene encodes CDR1 DFQATT and CDR2 SNEGSKA (reference sequence). The V gene lost 6 bases and the J gene lost 4 bases, with 13 bases spanning the gap. The CDR3 consists of 13 residues. This CDR3 is CSAHKVQNQPQHF. The CDR3 DNA, read in part, is TGCAGTGCCCACAAAGTCCAAAATCAGCCC.

At least ten counts were recorded for this clone. Its ends do not fully match the called genes, so a read error is possible. The read ends 3 residues shy of where the CDR3 ends; the end is completed using the germline J gene. V usage is TRBV7-9 and J usage is TRBJ2-3; 8 bases agree with TRBD1. CDR1 and CDR2 from the germline V gene are SEHNR and FQNEAQ (reference sequence). The CDR3 extends over 15 amino acids. The part of the CDR3 DNA that was read is TGTGCCAGCAGCCACCGGGACAGGTACACATATACG. Translated, it gives CASSHRDRYTYT. The whole CDR3 reads CASSHRDRYTYTQYF.

This clone was seen ten or more times. From the germline J gene comes the end of the CDR3, since the read stops 3 residues before it. The gene calls are TRBV30 and TRBJ1-2, with TRBD1 identical over 12 bases. J lost 6 bases, V lost 2 bases, and 10 bases had no gene match. This CDR3 comprises 16 residues. In germline, CDR1 is GTSNPN, CDR2 SVGIG (reference sequence). The covered CDR3 bases are TGTGCCTGGAGTACCAAGGGGGACAGGGGGCTAGATGGC. It yields the protein CAWSTKGDRGLDG. The CDR3 reads in full as CAWSTKGDRGLDGYTF.

This clone was seen only a few times. The junction and the germline gene differ at one end; a read error may be behind it. The read halts 3 residues ahead of the CDR3 end, with the missing end drawn from the germline J gene. The V call is TRBV7-9, the J call TRBJ2-5; no definite D call. Per the germline V gene, CDR1 is SEHNR and CDR2 is FQNEAQ (reference sequence). The CDR3 extends over 12 amino acids. Partial CDR3 DNA: TGTTCCAGCAGCTCATATCTACAGACC. It is translated as CSSSSYLQT. The whole CDR3 reads CSSSSYLQTQYF. Combining the CDR3 with reference TRBV7-9 and TRBJ2-5 gives the whole variable domain DTGVSQNPRHKITKRGQNVTFRCDPISEHNRLYWYRQTLGQGPEFLTYFQNEAQLEKSRLLSDRFSAERPKGSFSTLEIQRTEQGDSAMYLCSSSSYLQTQYFGPGTRLLVL.

This clone was picked up many times. The DNA ends 3 residues before the CDR3 does, and the rest of the CDR3 is filled in from the germline J gene. This chain uses TRBV2 with TRBJ2-5; 8 bases match TRBD1. Germline values: CDR1 SNHLY, CDR2 FYNNEI. The CDR3 runs to 13 residues. With V trimmed by 8 bases and J by 4 bases, 6 bases remained unmatched. Here the CDR3 reads CASGNTGGETQYF. The CDR3 bases that were read are TGTGCCAGCGGGAACACAGGGGGAGAGACC.

A few counts support this clone. The read is 3 residues too short to cover the CDR3 end, so that end is filled in from the germline J gene. V gene TRBV19 combines with J gene TRBJ2-3; 10 bases map to TRBD1. Germline V CDR1 and CDR2: LNHDA, SQIVND (reference sequence). This CDR3 has 15 residues. The CDR3 sequence: CASSTTTGGNQPQYF. CDR3 DNA, as far as it was read: TGTGCCAGTAGTACTACGACAGGGGGCAATCAGCCG.

This clone was detected many times. The read stops 3 residues short of the end of the CDR3; the missing end is completed from the germline J gene. The chain has TRBV4-2 and TRBJ2-4; 11 nucleotides line up with TRBD2. Germline V CDR1 and CDR2: LGHNA, YNFKEQ. The CDR3 loop spans 20 amino acids. J was trimmed by 1 base and V by 4 bases; bases with no gene match: 15. The chain's CDR3 is CASSLRTSGSSAGAKNIQYF. The CDR3 DNA, read in part, is TGTGCCAGCAGCCTCAGGACTAGCGGGTCCTCAGCTGGGGCCAAAAACATT.

This clone was observed many times. The read ends 3 residues before the CDR3 terminus; that terminus is restored from the germline J gene. The chain carries TRBV18 and TRBJ2-3, with TRBD1 identical over 9 bases. This CDR3 contains 16 residues. From germline, CDR1 is KGHSH and CDR2 LQKENI. V lost 4 bases, J lost 5 bases, and 10 bases stayed unmatched. The CDR3: CASSQTGTGSVDTQYF. CDR3 DNA, as far as it was read: TGTGCCAGCTCACAAACCGGGACAGGGAGTGTAGATACG.

There are a few counts of this clone. Read coverage stops 3 residues before the CDR3 terminus; the germline J gene supplies the remainder. V usage is TRBV19 and J usage is TRBJ2-2, with 7 bases matching TRBD1. CDR3 length: 15 residues. CDR1 is LNHDA, CDR2 SQIVND, per germline (reference sequence). CDR3 sequence: CASSRTGDPGEKLFF. The sequenced CDR3 bases are TGTGCCAGTAGTCGAACAGGGGACCCAGGGGAAAAG.

The table lists this clone with a few counts. Read sequence stops 3 residues before the CDR3 end, and the germline J gene provides the missing end. V is TRBV6-2 or TRBV6-3 and J is TRBJ1-5, with D uncertain. Germline assignment: CDR1 MNHEY and CDR2 SVGEGT. The CDR3 has 17 amino acids. V was trimmed by 3 bases and J by 1 base, leaving 16 bases between them. The CDR3 region is CASSYEVALLSNQPQHF. The sequenced part of the CDR3 DNA is TGTGCCAGCAGTTATGAGGTGGCTCTTTTGAGCAATCAGCCC.

Comments on this clone: The germline gene is not matched at one end of the junction; a read error may be the cause. The CDR3 end is not reached by the read, which stops 3 residues before it; the germline J gene fills it in. The V and J genes are TRBV7-7 and TRBJ2-7, with D hard to call. The CDR3 spans 15 residues. Germline values: CDR1 SSHAT, CDR2 FNYEAQ (reference sequence). The CDR3 spells CASSLGSSFSYEQYF. The sequenced part of the CDR3 DNA is TGTGCTAGCAGCTTAGGGTCTAGTTTTTCCTACGAG.

Partial CDR3 DNA: TGTGCCTGGGATCGGTGGGGGGATGAGACG. This codes for CAWDRWGDET. The whole CDR3 protein is CAWDRWGDETQYF. The chain has TRBV30 and TRBJ2-3; maybe TRBD2 (6 bases). The read stops 3 residues short of the end of the CDR3; the missing end is completed from the germline J gene. Per germline, CDR1 GTSNPN and CDR2 SVGIG (reference sequence). This CDR3 region has 13 residues. The full variable domain, with the rest looked up from reference TRBV30 and TRBJ2-3, is SQTIHQWPATLVQPVGSPLSLECTVEGTSNPNLYWYRQAAGRGLQLLFYSVGIGQISSEVPQNLSASRPQDRQFILSSKKLLLSDSGFYLCAWDRWGDETQYFGPGTRLTVL.